The clone carrying this T cell receptor beta chain was seen at least ten times. The data were obtained in a study of T cells in Graves' hyperthyroidism and ophthalmopathy. TCR beta CDR3 sequences were amplified from RNA transcripts. HTBI primers were the set used in a first-round RT-PCR of the TCR CDR3. Each CDR3 protein is one row after TCRdb ran MiXCR on the multiplex PCR reads. Of hundreds of thousands of distinct CDR3 sequences detected, around 14% appear once; the ten largest clones hold around 5.4%. The CDR3 loop spans 16 amino acids. The V and J ends lost 8 bases and 4 bases, in that order; junction bases with no gene match: 17. The germline gives CDR1 DFQATT, CDR2 SNEGSKA (reference sequence).

This TCR was recovered from a woman in her 30s with Graves' hyperthyroidism that later progressed to Graves' ophthalmopathy. Sequenced input: blood. The gene calls are TRBV20-1 and TRBJ2-3, with 8 bases identical to TRBD2. This chain's CDR3 is CSSGPAGERLSDTQYF. DNA of the CDR3: TGCAGTAGTGGGCCAGCGGGAGAAAGGCTCTCAGATACGCAGTATTTT.